This T cell receptor beta chain comes out of a study of vaccination and CD4 T cells after COVID-19. Sequenced with the Oncomine TCR Beta short-read assay was DNA taken from cultured CD4+ T cells. Using its own MiXCR run on the PCR reads, TCRdb lists one record per CDR3 protein. Of 7,000 to 7,500 distinct CDR3 sequences detected, around 33% appear once; the ten largest clones hold 25% to 35%. For this clonotype: No antigen is known for it.

V was clipped by 5 bases and J by 3 bases, with 7 bases between them. Germline-derived CDR1 and CDR2 are SNHLY and FYNNEI. This CDR3 has 13 amino acids. Regarding treatment: roughly 11-day PBMC culture with coronavirus spike peptide pools or control peptides (ViraFEST assay). The unexposed donor provided CD4+ T cells, which were taken before the COVID-19 pandemic (2011-2018). ViraFEST used peptide pools to expand antigen-specific T cells, then sequenced TCRs. Researchers reported culturing under 2.5 million PBMCs per well with 10 IU/ml IL-2 and roughly 9.1 ug/ml peptide pools. The TCR originated in a human donor in good health. The chain has TRBV2 and TRBJ2-2; D unclear. Material: CD4+ T cells from blood, cultured in vitro. For the CDR3, the DNA is TGTGCCAGCAGTATCCACGACACCGGGGAGCTGTTTTTT. This translates into CASSIHDTGELFF.